This TCR beta chain originates from a study of T cells in Graves' hyperthyroidism and ophthalmopathy. About the study: Peripheral blood was drawn at first diagnosis, prior to all treatment. Broader study findings: By a 13 V-J model, ophthalmopathy was set apart from stable hyperthyroidism. In blood, most of the thyroid clonotypes expanded above 0.001 were also present.

Researchers took RNA transcripts and amplified the TCR beta CDR3 regions from them. The HTBI primer set served for first-round RT-PCR of the TCR CDR3. Each CDR3 protein is one row after TCRdb ran MiXCR on the multiplex PCR reads. In the table there are 250,000 to 300,000 distinct CDR3 sequences, roughly 19% of which are singletons. Concerning this clonotype itself: Its specificity is not known.

CDR1 and CDR2 from the germline V gene are SGDLS and YYNGEE. V was clipped by 3 bases and J by 6 bases, with 10 bases between them. This CDR3 is built from 13 residues. Each ophthalmopathy patient scored at least 3 on the Clinical Activity Score and at least 4 on NOSPECS grade, with duration under 3 months. The chain recombines TRBV9 with TRBJ1-5; D is unresolved. Material for sequencing was blood. The clonotype comes from a man aged 45-65 years with Graves' ophthalmopathy. CDR3 nucleotide sequence: TGTGCCAGCAGCGGCACCTCGTCTCAGCCCCAGCATTTT. Protein sequence: CASSGTSSQPQHF.